A single TCR beta chain is shown here with its context. Its antigen is not identified. Both 60 Vbeta primers and 13 Jbeta primers went into the PCR. Assay: immunoSEQ multiplex PCR; the TCRdb copy retains only in-frame clones and omits some. Here the sample spans some 150,000 clones, 70% to 90% being singletons. The data are from a study of cytomegalovirus exposure and HLA in healthy donors. Study findings and constraints: Reports credit the classifier with highly specific, highly sensitive diagnosis of cytomegalovirus status. In a later analysis, HLA-C alleles had the fewest associated TCRs, DRB1 alleles the most. CMV serostatus stood as the only immune exposure information on hand. In vitro experiments confirmed that three CMV-associated chains were specific for CMV antigens.

Sequenced: PBMCs. This clonotype was obtained from a woman in her forties in good health and CMV-seropositive.

The CDR3 spells CASSYRGQGQETQYF. The CDR3 DNA sequence: TGTGCCAGCAGTTACCGCGGACAGGGACAAGAGACCCAGTACTTC. This rearrangement joins TRBV7-2 to TRBJ2-5; the match to TRBD1 covers 8 bases. Trimming removed 6 bases from V and 2 bases from J; junction bases left unmatched: 8. The germline V gene encodes CDR1 SGHTA and CDR2 FQGNSA. The CDR3 covers 15 residues.